The sequence of this T cell receptor beta chain was determined in a study of cytomegalovirus exposure and HLA in healthy donors. Primers: 60 Vbeta forward and 13 Jbeta reverse. The table came from immunoSEQ multiplex PCR; TCRdb's copy has only in-frame clones and leaves some out. This sample has roughly 89,000 clones, with roughly 81% found just once. Remarks on this clone: What it binds is unknown.

Study observations and caveats: Among donors in an Asian-associated ancestry cluster, a later analysis reportedly found fewer N-insertions than the approximately 670-donor mean. The HLA-A and HLA-B alleles of most subjects were reportedly predicted accurately from TCR beta sequences.

The V gene lost 5 bases and the J gene lost 3 bases, with 17 bases spanning the gap. The germline CDR1 and CDR2 sequences are MNHNS and SASEGT. This CDR3 contains 15 residues. The V call is TRBV6-1, the J call TRBJ2-7; no reliable D call. This TCR came from a woman in her 30s in good health and CMV-seronegative. Sequenced: PBMCs. CDR3 nucleotide sequence: TGTGCCAGCAGTAGAGATCGGGTTCCGTTCTACGAGCAGTACTTC. It codes for CASSRDRVPFYEQYF.